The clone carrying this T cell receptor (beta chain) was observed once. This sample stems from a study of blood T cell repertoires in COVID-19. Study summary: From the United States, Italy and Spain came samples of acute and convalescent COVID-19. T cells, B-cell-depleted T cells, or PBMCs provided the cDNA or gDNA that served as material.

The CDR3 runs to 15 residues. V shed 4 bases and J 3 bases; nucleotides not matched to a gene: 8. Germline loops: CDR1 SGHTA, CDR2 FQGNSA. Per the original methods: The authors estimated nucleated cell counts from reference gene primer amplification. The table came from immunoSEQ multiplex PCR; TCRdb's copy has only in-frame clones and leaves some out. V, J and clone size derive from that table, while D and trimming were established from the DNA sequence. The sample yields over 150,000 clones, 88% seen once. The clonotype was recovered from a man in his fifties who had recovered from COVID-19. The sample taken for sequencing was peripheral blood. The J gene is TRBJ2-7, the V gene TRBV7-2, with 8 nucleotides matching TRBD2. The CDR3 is CASSSTSGTLYEQYF. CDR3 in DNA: TGTGCCAGCAGCTCTACTAGCGGAACCCTCTACGAGCAGTACTTC.